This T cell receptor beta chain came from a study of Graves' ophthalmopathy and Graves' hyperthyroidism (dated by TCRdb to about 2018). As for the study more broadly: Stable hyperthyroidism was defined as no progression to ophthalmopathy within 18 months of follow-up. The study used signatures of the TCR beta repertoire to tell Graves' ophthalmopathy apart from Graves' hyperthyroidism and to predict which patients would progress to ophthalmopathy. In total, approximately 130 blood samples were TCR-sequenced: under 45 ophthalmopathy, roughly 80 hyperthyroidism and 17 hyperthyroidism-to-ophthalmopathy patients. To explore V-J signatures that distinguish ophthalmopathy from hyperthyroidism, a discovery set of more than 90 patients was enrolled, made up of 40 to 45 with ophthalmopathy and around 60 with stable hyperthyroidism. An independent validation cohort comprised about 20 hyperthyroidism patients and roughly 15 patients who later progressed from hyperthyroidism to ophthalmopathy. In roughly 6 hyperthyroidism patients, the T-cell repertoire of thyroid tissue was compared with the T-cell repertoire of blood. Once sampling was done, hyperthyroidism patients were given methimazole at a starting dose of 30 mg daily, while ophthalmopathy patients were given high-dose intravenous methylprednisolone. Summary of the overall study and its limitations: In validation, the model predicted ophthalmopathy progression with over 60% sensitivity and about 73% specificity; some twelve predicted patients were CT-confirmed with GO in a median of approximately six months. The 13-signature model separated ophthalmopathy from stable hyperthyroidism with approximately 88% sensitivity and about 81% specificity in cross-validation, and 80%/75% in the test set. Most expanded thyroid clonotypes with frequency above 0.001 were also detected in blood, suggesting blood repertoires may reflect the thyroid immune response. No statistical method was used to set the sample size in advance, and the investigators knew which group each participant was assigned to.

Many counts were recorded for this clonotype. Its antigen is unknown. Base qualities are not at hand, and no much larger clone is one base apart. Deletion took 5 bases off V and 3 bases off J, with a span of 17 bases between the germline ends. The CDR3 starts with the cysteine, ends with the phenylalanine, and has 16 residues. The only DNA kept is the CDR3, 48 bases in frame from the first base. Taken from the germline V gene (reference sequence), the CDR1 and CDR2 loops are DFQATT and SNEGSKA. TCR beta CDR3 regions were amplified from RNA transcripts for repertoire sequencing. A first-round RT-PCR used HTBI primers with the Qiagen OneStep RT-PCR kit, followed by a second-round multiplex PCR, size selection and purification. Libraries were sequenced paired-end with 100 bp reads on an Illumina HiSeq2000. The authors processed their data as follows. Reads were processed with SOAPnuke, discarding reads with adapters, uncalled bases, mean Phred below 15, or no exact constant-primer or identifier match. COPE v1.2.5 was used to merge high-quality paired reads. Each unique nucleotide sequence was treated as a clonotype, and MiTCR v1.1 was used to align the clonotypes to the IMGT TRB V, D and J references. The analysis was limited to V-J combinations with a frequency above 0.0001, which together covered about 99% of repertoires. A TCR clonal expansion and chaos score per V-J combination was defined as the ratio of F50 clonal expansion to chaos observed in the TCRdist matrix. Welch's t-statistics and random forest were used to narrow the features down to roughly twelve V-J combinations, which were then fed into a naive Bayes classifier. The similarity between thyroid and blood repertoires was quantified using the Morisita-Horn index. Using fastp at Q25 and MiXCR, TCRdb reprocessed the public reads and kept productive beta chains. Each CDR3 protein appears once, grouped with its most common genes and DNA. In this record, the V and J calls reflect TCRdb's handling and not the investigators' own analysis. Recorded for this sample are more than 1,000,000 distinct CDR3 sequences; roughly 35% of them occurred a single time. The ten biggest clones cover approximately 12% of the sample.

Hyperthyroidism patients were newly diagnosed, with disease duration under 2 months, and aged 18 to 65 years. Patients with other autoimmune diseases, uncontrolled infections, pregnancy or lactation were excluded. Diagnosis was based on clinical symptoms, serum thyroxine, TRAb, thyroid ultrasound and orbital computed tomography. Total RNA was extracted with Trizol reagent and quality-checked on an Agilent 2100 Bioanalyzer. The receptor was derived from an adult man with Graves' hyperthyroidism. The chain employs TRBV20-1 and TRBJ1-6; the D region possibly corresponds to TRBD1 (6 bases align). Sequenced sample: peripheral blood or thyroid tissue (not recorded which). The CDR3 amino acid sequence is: CSARGGTENYNSPLHF. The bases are TGCAGTGCTCGAGGGGGTACAGAGAACTATAATTCACCCCTCCACTTT.